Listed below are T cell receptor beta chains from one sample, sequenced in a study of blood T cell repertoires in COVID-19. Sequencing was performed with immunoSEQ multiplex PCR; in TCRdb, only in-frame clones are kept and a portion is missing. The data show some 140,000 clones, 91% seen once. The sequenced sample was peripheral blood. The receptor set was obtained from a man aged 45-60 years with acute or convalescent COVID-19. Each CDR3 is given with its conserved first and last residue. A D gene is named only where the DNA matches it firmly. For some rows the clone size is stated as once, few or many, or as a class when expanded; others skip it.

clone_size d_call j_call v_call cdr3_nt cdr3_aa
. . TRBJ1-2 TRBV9 TGTGCCAGCAGCCACAGTTCCTCGAACGGTGGCTACACCTTC CASSHSSSNGGYTF
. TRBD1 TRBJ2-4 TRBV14 TGTGCCAGCAGCCTAGGACAGGCCAACATTCAGTACTTC CASSLGQANIQYF
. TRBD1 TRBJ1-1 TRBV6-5 TGTGCCAGCAGTACAGGGGAATTGTACACTGAAGCTTTCTTT CASSTGELYTEAFF
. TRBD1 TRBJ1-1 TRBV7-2 TGTGCCAGCAGCCCCGGGACAGCCTCCTCCGAAGCTTTCTTT CASSPGTASSEAFF
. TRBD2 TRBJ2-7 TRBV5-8 TGTGCCAGCAGCTTGGCGCGACTAGCGGAGGCAGGCTCCTACGAGCAGTACTTC CASSLARLAEAGSYEQYF
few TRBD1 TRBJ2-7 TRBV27 TGTGCCAGCCACAGGGGGACAGAGTCCTACGAGCAGTACTTC CASHRGTESYEQYF
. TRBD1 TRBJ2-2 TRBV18 TGTGCCAGCTCACCACCCGGGACAGGGTCTGCCGGGGAGCTGTTTTTT CASSPPGTGSAGELFF
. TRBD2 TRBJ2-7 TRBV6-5 TGTGCCAGCATTACCAGCGGGAACAACGAGCAGTACTTC CASITSGNNEQYF
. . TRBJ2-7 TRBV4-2 TGTGCCAGCAGCCAACTGGGACAAGGGACCTACGAGCAGTACTTC CASSQLGQGTYEQYF
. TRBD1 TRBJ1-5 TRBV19 TGTGCCAGTAGTATCGCGGGACAGGGGCATCAGCCCCAGCATTTT CASSIAGQGHQPQHF
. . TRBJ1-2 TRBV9 TGTGCCAGCAGCGTAGGAGTGCTGCCTGGCTATGGCTACACCTTC CASSVGVLPGYGYTF
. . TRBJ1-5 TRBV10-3 TGTGCCATCAGTGAGTCGGGCAGCCTGGAGCCCCAGCATTTT CAISESGSLEPQHF
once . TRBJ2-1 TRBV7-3 TGTGCCAGCAGCCCCGCATCGGGGTACAATGAGCAGTTCTTC CASSPASGYNEQFF
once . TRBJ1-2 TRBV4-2 TGTGCCAGCAGCCAAGATTGGAGCCCTAGCTATGGCTACACCTTC CASSQDWSPSYGYTF
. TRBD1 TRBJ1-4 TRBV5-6 TGTGCCAGCAGCTTGGGCCCGGGACAGGGAAACGAAAAACTGTTTTTT CASSLGPGQGNEKLFF
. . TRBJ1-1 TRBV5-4 TGTGCCAGCAGCTTGGCAAACCAGGGTAGGAACCCTGAAGCTTTCTTT CASSLANQGRNPEAFF
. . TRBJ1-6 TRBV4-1 TGCGCCAGCAGCCCCTATGCTATGTCTAATTCACCCCTCCACTTT CASSPYAMSNSPLHF
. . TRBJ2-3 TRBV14 TGTGCCAGCAGCCGGCGGGGGCTTCCGGCTTCAGATACGCAGTATTTT CASSRRGLPASDTQYF